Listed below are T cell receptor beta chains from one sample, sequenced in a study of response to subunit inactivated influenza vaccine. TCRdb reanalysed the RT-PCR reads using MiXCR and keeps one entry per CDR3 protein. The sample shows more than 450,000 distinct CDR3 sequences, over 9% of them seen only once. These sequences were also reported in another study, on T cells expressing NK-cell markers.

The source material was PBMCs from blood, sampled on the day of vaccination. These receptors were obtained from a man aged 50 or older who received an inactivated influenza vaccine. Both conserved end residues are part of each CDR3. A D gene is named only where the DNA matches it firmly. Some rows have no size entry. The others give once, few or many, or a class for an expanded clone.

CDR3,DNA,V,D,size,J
CSARFGGTETQYF,TGCAGTGCTAGGTTCGGGGGGACAGAGACCCAGTACTTC,TRBV20-1,TRBD2,NA,TRBJ2-5
CATGHGPAQAEQYF,TGTGCCACCGGTCACGGACCTGCTCAGGCCGAGCAGTACTTC,TRBV24-1,NA,NA,TRBJ2-7
CASSARGVGATRPEQYF,TGTGCCAGCAGCGCCAGGGGCGTAGGGGCAACCCGCCCCGAGCAGTACTTC,TRBV9,NA,few,TRBJ2-7
CASSLLVRILSGANVLTF,TGTGCCAGCAGTTTGTTAGTTCGTATTCTCTCTGGGGCCAACGTCCTGACTTTC,TRBV12-3/TRBV12-4,NA,few,TRBJ2-6
CATSANRGPETQYF,TGTGCCACCAGTGCGAACAGGGGCCCAGAGACCCAGTACTTC,TRBV24-1,TRBD1,NA,TRBJ2-5
CASSSDRDRKFF,TGTGCCAGCAGTTCAGACCGGGACAGGAAATTTTTT,TRBV6-6,TRBD1,NA,TRBJ1-4
CATSEGGTDTQYF,TGTGCCACCAGTGAGGGGGGCACAGATACGCAGTATTTT,TRBV24-1,NA,many,TRBJ2-3
CASSSGTAKETQYF,TGTGCCAGCTCGTCCGGGACAGCCAAAGAGACCCAGTACTTC,TRBV18,TRBD1,NA,TRBJ2-5
CASSQVSGGPRDNEQFF,TGTGCCAGCAGCCAAGTTAGCGGGGGGCCGAGGGACAATGAGCAGTTCTTC,TRBV3-1,TRBD2,few,TRBJ2-1
CASSQLSGTGISYTF,TGTGCCAGCAGCCAATTATCCGGGACGGGAATTAGCTACACCTTC,TRBV12-3/TRBV12-4,NA,few,TRBJ1-2
CASSQSGGLRWTQYF,TGTGCCAGCAGCCAATCCGGCGGCCTTAGGTGGACCCAGTACTTC,TRBV27,NA,few,TRBJ2-5
CATSGKGLTTSYNEQFF,TGTGCCACCAGTGGCAAGGGCCTTACAACCTCCTACAATGAGCAGTTCTTC,TRBV24-1,NA,NA,TRBJ2-1
CASSLIAGVSYEQYF,TGTGCCAGCAGCCTAATAGCGGGAGTCTCCTACGAGCAGTACTTC,TRBV12-3/TRBV12-4,TRBD2,NA,TRBJ2-7
CASSLIKGSGGYNEQFF,TGTGCCAGCAGTTTAATCAAAGGTAGCGGGGGATACAATGAGCAGTTCTTC,TRBV12-3/TRBV12-4,TRBD2,NA,TRBJ2-1
CASSGGTGGYEQYF,TGTGCCAGCAGTGGCGGGACAGGGGGTTACGAGCAGTACTTC,TRBV6-1,TRBD1,NA,TRBJ2-7
CASSGEAGGADTQYF,TGTGCCAGTAGCGGGGAAGCGGGAGGGGCAGATACGCAGTATTTT,TRBV5-4,TRBD2,few,TRBJ2-3
CASSVDGQGYEQYF,TGTGCCAGCAGCGTAGACGGTCAGGGTTACGAGCAGTACTTC,TRBV9,NA,NA,TRBJ2-7